Below, 8 T cell receptor beta chains from the same sample are listed, as sequenced in a study of molecular identifiers for immune sequencing clone quantification. MiXCR, run by TCRdb on the PCR reads, gives a single entry per CDR3 protein. The sample records 400,000 to 600,000 distinct CDR3 sequences, around 23% being singletons. Sequencing input: naive CD8+ T cells from blood, with Jurkat cell RNA spiked in. Documented subset: FACS-sorted CD8+CD4-CCR7+CD45RA+ naive T cells. These receptors were collected from a human donor in good health. Some libraries in this study had Jurkat cell RNA spiked in.

This clonotype has more than one count but fewer than ten. The chain uses TRBV13 and TRBJ1-1, with D possibly matching TRBD1 (5 bases). CDR3 size: 13 residues. Deletions cut 5 bases from V and 6 bases from J, with 13 bases between. Germline CDR1 is PRHDT and CDR2 is FYEKMQ (reference sequence). CDR3 bases: TGTGCCAGCAGCCCCCTGGGGACCCCTGAAGCTTTCTTT. This sequence encodes CASSPLGTPEAFF.

This clonotype was found many times. This chain uses TRBV5-1 with TRBJ2-7; 7 nucleotides agree with TRBD1. Looked up from germline, CDR1 is SGHRS and CDR2 is YFSETQ. The CDR3 is 12 amino acids. V was clipped by 7 bases and J by 2 bases; unmatched bases: 3. This CDR3 is CASRDRTYEQYF. Here the CDR3 DNA reads TGCGCCAGCCGGGACAGAACCTACGAGCAGTACTTC.

The rearrangement uses TRBV5-1 and TRBJ2-1, with unresolved D. The V end was cut by 0 bases, the J end by 8 bases, with 12 bases between. The CDR3 extends over 14 amino acids. Per germline, CDR1 SGHRS and CDR2 YFSETQ. CDR3 sequence (DNA): TGCGCCAGCAGCTTGGCCTGGGGTTCAGATGAGCAGTTCTTC. Its protein is CASSLAWGSDEQFF.

This clonotype came up many times. A junction boundary mismatches the germline segment, possibly from a read error. The chain joins TRBV4-3 to TRBJ2-7, with 10 bases identical to TRBD2. Germline V CDR1 and CDR2: LGHNA, YSLEER. This CDR3 comprises 14 residues. CDR3 sequence: CASSPGTSDYEQYF. DNA of the CDR3: TGTGCCAGCAGTCCCGGGACTAGCGACTACGAGCAGTACTTC.

In regard to this clonotype: This may arise from a read error, as a much more abundant clone is one base away. The gene calls are TRBV7-9 and TRBJ2-4, with D possibly being TRBD1 (5 bases). Trimming removed 5 bases from V and 15 bases from J, with 26 bases in between. CDR1 and CDR2 from the germline V gene are SEHNR and FQNEAQ (reference sequence). The CDR3 loop spans 15 amino acids. CDR3 sequence reads: CASSLVIPATEGRYF. CDR3 coding DNA: TGTGCCAGCAGCCTAGTAATACCGGCGACAGAAGGGCGGTACTTC. The entire variable domain, with the rest obtained from reference TRBV7-9 and TRBJ2-4, is as follows: DTGVSQNPRHKITKRGQNVTFRCDPISEHNRLYWYRQTLGQGPEFLTYFQNEAQLEKSRLLSDRFSAERPKGSFSTLEIQRTEQGDSAMYLCASSLVIPATEGRYFGAGTRLSVL.

This clonotype was recorded at least ten times. V and J are TRBV28 and TRBJ1-5, with a tentative D call TRBD1 (5 bases). Between the trimmed V and J ends, which lost 6 bases and 6 bases, there was a span of 24 bases. In germline, CDR1 is MDHEN, CDR2 SYDVKM. This CDR3 region has 17 residues. The DNA of the CDR3 is TGTGCCAGCAGCTCTTTGGACGAACAGGCGTTTGGTCAGCCCCAGCATTTT. Translation gives CASSSLDEQAFGQPQHF.

As to this clonotype: No DNA is shown, since the ends of the CDR3 on it are uncertain; the CDR3 is the one TCRdb lists. The chain links TRBV30 to TRBJ1-5; the table's D call of TRBD1 was not tested on the DNA. Germline V gene lookup returns CDR1 GTSNPN and CDR2 SVGIG (reference sequence). Including both end residues, the CDR3 is 14 amino acids long. The CDR3 here is CAWGPGTGKQPQQF.

About this clonotype itself: This may stem from a read error, because a much larger clone lies one nucleotide away. This CDR3 fails to terminate in the conserved phenylalanine or tryptophan, so it likely reflects a read error. The gene calls are TRBV2 and TRBJ1-1; the D gene is possibly TRBD1 (5 bases). Germline V gene data show CDR1 as SNHLY and CDR2 as FYNNEI. Deletions cut 6 bases from V and 8 bases from J, with 13 bases between. This CDR3 is 12 amino acids long. As DNA, the CDR3 is TGTGCCAGCAGAGGCGGACGGGGCGAAGCTTTCCTT. This translates into CASRGGRGEAFL.